This T cell receptor (beta chain) is from a study of T cell repertoires in cytomegalovirus infection. Study background: CMV epitopes in the study were HLA-C-restricted (recently identified) and HLA-B-restricted (well studied). Carrying CMV and the relevant HLA type showed in public TCR beta signatures.

The CDR3 covers 14 residues. Trimming left V 5 bases short and J 1 base short, with 12 bases between. Germline V lookup: CDR1 SEHNR, CDR2 FQNEAQ (reference sequence). Each CDR3 protein gets one entry after TCRdb re-called the reads with MiXCR. The sample has about 920,000 distinct CDR3 sequences, approximately 33% seen once; the top ten hold over 10%. Study results and limitations: Ex vivo responses were dominated by HLA-C-restricted CMV-specific TCR beta clonotypes.

The table lists this clonotype with many counts. Its antigen is not known. This chain links TRBV7-9 with TRBJ2-7, with a tentative D call TRBD2 (5 bases). The receptor was derived from a human donor in good health (CMV status not recorded). Some clones in this sample may be carry-over from other donors' samples. This specimen was cultured CD8+ T cells from PBMCs, taken from culture after CMV antigen stimulation. The CDR3 DNA follows: TGTGCCAGCAGCCAGAGGGATCTTTCCTACGAGCAGTACTTC. It yields the protein CASSQRDLSYEQYF. Full variable domain (rest looked up from reference TRBV7-9 and TRBJ2-7): DTGVSQNPRHKITKRGQNVTFRCDPISEHNRLYWYRQTLGQGPEFLTYFQNEAQLEKSRLLSDRFSAERPKGSFSTLEIQRTEQGDSAMYLCASSQRDLSYEQYFGPGTRLTVT.